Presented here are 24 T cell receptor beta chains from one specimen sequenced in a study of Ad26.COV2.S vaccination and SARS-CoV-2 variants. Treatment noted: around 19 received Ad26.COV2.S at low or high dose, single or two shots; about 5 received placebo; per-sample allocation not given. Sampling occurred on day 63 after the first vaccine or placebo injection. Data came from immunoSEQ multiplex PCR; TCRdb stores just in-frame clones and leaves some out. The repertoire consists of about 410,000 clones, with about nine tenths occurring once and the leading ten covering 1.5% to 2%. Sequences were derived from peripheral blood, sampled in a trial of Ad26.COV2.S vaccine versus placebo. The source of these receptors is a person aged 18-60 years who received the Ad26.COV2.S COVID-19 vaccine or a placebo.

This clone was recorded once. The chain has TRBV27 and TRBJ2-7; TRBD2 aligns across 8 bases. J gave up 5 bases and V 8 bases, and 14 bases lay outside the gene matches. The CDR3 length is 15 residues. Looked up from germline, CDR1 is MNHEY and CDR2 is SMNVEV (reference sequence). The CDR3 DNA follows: TGTGCCAGCGCAGTGCTCAGCGGGAGCAGAAACGAGCAGTACTTC. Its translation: CASAVLSGSRNEQYF.

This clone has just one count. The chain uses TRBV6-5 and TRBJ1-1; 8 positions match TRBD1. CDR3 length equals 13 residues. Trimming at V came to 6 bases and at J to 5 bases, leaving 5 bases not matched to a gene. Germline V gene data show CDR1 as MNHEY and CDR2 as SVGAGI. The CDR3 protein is CASRGQGWTEAFF. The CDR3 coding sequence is TGTGCCAGCAGAGGACAGGGTTGGACTGAAGCTTTCTTT.

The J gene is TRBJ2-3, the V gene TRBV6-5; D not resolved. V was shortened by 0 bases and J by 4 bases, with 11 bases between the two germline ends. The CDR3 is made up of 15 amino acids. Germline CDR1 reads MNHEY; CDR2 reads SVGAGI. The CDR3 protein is CASSYSGFSSDTQYF. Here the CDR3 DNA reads TGTGCCAGCAGTTACTCGGGCTTCTCATCAGATACGCAGTATTTT.

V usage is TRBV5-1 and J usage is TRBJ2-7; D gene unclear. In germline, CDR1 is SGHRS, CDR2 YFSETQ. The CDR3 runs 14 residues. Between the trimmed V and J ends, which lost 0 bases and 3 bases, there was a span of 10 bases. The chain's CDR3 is CASSLVQTNYEQYF. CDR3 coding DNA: TGCGCCAGCAGCTTGGTACAGACCAACTACGAGCAGTACTTC.

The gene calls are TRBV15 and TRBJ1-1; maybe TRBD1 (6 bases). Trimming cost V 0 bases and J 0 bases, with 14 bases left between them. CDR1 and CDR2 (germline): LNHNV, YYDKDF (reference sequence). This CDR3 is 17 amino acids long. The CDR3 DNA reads TGTGCCACCAGCAGAGATCGTCCCGGACAGTTGAACACTGAAGCTTTCTTT. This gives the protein CATSRDRPGQLNTEAFF.

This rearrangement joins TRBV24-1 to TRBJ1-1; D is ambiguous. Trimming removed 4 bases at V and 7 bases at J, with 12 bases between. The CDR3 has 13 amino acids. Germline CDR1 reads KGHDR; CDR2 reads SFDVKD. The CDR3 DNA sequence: TGTGCCACCAGTGACCCGGTTGGATTTGAAGCTTTCTTT. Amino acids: CATSDPVGFEAFF.

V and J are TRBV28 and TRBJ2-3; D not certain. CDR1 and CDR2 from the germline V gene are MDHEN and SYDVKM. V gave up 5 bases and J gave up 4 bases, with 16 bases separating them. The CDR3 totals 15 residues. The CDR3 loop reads CASSPRIVSSDTQYF. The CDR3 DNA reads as TGTGCCAGCAGTCCGCGCATAGTTTCGTCAGATACGCAGTATTTT.

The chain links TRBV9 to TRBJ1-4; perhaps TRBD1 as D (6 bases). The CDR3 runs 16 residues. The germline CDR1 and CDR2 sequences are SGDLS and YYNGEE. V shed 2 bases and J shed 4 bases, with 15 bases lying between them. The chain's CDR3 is CASSVGAGTSNEKLFF. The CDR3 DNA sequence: TGTGCCAGCAGCGTGGGCGCCGGGACAAGTAATGAAAAACTGTTTTTT.

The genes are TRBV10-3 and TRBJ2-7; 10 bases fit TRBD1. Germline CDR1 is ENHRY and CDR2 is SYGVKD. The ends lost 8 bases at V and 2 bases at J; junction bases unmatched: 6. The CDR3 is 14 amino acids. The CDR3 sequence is CAISRDRGAYEQYF. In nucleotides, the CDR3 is TGTGCCATCTCCCGGGACAGGGGAGCCTACGAGCAGTACTTC.

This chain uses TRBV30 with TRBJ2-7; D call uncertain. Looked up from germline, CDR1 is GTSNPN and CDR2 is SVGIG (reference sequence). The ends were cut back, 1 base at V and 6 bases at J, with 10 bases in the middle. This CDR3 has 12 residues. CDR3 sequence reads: CAWSARWGEQYF. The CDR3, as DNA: TGTGCCTGGAGTGCAAGATGGGGCGAGCAGTACTTC.

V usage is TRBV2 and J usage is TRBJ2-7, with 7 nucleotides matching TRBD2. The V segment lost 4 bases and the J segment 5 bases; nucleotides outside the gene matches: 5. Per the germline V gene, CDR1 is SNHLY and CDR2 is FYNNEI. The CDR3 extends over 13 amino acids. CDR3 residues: CASSVRGFNEQYF. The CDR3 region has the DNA TGTGCCAGCAGTGTGCGGGGGTTCAACGAGCAGTACTTC. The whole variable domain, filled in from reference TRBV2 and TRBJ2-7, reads EPEVTQTPSHQVTQMGQEVILRCVPISNHLYFYWYRQILGQKVEFLVSFYNNEISEKSEIFDDQFSVERPDGSNFTLKIRSTKLEDSAMYFCASSVRGFNEQYFGPGTRLTVT.

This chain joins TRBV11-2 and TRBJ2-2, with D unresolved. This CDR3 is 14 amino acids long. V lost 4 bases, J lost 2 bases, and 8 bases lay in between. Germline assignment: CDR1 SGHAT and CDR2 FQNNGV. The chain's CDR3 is CASSSVRNTGELFF. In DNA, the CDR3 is TGTGCCAGCAGCTCGGTCCGTAACACCGGGGAGCTGTTTTTT.

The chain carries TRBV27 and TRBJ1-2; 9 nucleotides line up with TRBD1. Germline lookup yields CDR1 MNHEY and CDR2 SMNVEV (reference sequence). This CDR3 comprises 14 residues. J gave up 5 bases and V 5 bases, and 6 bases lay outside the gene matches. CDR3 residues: CASSGSQGAYGYTF. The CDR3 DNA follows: TGTGCCAGCAGTGGGTCACAGGGGGCTTATGGCTACACCTTC.

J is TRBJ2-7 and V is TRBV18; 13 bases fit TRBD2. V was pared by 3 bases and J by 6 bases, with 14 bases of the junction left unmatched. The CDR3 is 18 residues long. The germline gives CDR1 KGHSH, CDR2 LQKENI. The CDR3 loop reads CASSPYPGTSGALFEQYF. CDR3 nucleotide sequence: TGTGCCAGCTCACCTTATCCTGGGACTAGCGGGGCCCTCTTCGAGCAGTACTTC.

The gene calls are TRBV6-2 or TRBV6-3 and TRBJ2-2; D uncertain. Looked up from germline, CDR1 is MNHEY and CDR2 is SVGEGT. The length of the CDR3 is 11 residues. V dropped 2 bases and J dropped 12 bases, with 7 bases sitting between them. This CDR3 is CASSYNLKLFF. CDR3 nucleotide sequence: TGTGCCAGCAGTTACAACCTGAAGCTGTTTTTT.

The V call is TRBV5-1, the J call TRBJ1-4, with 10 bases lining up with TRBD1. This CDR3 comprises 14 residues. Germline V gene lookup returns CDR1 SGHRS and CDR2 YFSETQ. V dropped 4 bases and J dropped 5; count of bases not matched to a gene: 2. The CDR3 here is CASSQGQGNEKLFF. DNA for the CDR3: TGCGCCAGCAGCCAGGGACAGGGGAATGAAAAACTGTTTTTT.

This CDR3 is CASSRRNAPGQGDNTEAFF. The CDR3 nucleotides read TGTGCCAGCAGCCGAAGGAACGCGCCGGGACAGGGTGATAACACTGAAGCTTTCTTT. V and J are TRBV27 and TRBJ1-1, with TRBD1 matching over 9 bases. The CDR3 covers 19 residues. Trimming took 6 bases from V and 2 from J; bases not matched to a gene: 19. The germline gives CDR1 MNHEY, CDR2 SMNVEV (reference sequence).

DNA of the CDR3: TGTGCCAGCAGCTTAGCGCGTAGCTCCTACGAGCAGTACTTC. Encoded protein: CASSLARSSYEQYF. The rearrangement links TRBV7-9 to TRBJ2-7; no firm D call. Germline V gene lookup returns CDR1 SEHNR and CDR2 FQNEAQ (reference sequence). Trimming pared 0 bases from V and 0 bases from J, leaving 6 bases between. CDR3 size: 14 residues.

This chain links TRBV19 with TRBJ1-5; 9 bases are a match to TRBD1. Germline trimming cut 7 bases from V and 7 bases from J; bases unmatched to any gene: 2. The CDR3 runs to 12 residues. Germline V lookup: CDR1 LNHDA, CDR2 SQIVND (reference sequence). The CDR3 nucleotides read TGTGCCAGTAAGGACAGGGGCCAGCCCCAGCATTTT. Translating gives CASKDRGQPQHF. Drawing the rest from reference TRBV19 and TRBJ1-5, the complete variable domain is DGGITQSPKYLFRKEGQNVTLSCEQNLNHDAMYWYRQDPGQGLRLIYYSQIVNDFQKGDIAEGYSVSREKKESFPLTVTSAQKNPTAFYLCASKDRGQPQHFGDGTRLSIL.

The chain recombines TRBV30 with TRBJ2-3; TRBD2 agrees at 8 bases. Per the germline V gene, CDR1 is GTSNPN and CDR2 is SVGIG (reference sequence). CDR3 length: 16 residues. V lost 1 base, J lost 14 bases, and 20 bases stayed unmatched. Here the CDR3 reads CAWSAHQGLAGRPRYF. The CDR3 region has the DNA TGTGCCTGGAGTGCTCATCAGGGGCTAGCGGGCCGGCCCCGGTATTTT.

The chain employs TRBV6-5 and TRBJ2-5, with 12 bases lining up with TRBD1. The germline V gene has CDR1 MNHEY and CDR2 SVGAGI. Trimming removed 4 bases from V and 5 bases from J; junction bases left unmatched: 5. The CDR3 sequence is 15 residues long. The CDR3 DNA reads TGTGCCAGCAGTTCGGGACAGGGGGCCACGGAGACCCAGTACTTC. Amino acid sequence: CASSSGQGATETQYF.

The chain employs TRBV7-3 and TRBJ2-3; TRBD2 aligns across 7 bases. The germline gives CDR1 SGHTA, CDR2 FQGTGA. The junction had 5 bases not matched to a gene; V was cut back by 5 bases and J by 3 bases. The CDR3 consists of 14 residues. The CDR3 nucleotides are TGTGCCAGCAGCCGGGACTACTGGACAGATACGCAGTATTTT. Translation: CASSRDYWTDTQYF.

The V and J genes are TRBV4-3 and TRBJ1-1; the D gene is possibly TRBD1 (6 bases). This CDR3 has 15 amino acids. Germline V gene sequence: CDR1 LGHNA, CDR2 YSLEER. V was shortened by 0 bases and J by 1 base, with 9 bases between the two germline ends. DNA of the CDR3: TGCGCCAGCAGCCAAGATGACAGGCGGAACACTGAAGCTTTCTTT. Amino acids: CASSQDDRRNTEAFF.

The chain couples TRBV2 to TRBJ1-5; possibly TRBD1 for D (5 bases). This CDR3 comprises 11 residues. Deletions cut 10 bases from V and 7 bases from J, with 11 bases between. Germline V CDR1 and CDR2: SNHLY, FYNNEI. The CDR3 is CATGAIQPQHF. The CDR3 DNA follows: TGTGCCACCGGGGCTATACAGCCCCAGCATTTT.